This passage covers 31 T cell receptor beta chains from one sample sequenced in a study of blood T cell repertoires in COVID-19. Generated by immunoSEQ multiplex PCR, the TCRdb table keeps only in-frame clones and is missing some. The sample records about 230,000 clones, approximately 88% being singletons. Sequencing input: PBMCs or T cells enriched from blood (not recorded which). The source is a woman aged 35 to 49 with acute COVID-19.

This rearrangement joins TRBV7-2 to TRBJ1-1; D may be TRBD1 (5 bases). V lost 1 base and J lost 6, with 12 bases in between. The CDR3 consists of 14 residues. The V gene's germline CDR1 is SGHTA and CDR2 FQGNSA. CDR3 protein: CASSLEGQYSEAFF. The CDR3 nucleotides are TGTGCCAGCAGCTTAGAGGGGCAGTATTCTGAAGCTTTCTTT.

The CDR3 protein is CASSEATSGRYGELFF. DNA for the CDR3: TGTGCCAGCAGTGAAGCGACTAGCGGGAGGTACGGGGAGCTGTTTTTT. The rearrangement joins TRBV2 to TRBJ2-2; 13 bases align to TRBD2. The V gene's germline CDR1 is SNHLY and CDR2 FYNNEI. V lost 0 bases, J lost 7 bases, and 2 bases stayed unmatched. This CDR3 has 16 residues.

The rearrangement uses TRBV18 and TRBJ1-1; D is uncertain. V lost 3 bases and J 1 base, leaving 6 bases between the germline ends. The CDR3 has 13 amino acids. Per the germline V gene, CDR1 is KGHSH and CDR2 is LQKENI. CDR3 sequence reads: CASSPGRNTEAFF. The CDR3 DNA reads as TGTGCCAGCTCACCTGGCAGGAACACTGAAGCTTTCTTT.

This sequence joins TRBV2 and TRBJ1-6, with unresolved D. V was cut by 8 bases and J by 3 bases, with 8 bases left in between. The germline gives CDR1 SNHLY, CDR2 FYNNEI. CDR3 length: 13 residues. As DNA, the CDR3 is TGTGCCAGCGGGAGCGGCTATAATTCACCCCTCCACTTT. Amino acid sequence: CASGSGYNSPLHF.

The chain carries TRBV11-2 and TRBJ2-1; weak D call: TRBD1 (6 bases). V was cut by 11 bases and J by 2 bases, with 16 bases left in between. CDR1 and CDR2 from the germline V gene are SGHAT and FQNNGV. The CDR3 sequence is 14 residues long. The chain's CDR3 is CASGETGTYNEQFF. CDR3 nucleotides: TGTGCCTCAGGGGAGACGGGGACCTACAATGAGCAGTTCTTC.

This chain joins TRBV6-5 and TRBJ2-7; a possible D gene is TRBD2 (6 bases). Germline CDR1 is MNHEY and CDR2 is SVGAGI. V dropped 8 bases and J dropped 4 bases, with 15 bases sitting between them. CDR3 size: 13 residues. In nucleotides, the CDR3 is TGTGCCAGCGGGACGGGACTCGGGTACGAGCAGTACGTC. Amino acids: CASGTGLGYEQYV.

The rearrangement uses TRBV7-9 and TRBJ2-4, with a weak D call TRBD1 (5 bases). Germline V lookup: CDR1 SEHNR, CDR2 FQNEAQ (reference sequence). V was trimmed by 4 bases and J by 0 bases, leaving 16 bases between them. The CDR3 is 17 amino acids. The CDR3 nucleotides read TGTGCCAGCAGCTCCAACTGGGGCCAACTAGCCAAAAACATTCAGTACTTC. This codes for CASSSNWGQLAKNIQYF.

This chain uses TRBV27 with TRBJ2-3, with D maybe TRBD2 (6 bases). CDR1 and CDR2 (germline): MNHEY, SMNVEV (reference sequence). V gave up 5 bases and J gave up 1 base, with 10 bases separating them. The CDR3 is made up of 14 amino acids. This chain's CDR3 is CASSRLGGTDTQYF. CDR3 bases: TGTGCCAGCAGTCGACTAGGTGGCACAGATACGCAGTATTTT.

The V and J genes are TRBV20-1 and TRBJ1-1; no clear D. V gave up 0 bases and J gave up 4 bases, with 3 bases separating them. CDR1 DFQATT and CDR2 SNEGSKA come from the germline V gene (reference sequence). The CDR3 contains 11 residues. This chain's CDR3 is CSARDITEAFF. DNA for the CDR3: TGCAGTGCTAGAGACATCACTGAAGCTTTCTTT.

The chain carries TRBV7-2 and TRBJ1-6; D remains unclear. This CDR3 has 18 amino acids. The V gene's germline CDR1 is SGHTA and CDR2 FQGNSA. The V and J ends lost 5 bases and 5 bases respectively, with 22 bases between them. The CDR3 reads CASSQRGRGGVHNSPLHF. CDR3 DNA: TGTGCCAGCAGCCAAAGAGGTCGGGGAGGTGTCCATAATTCACCCCTCCACTTT.

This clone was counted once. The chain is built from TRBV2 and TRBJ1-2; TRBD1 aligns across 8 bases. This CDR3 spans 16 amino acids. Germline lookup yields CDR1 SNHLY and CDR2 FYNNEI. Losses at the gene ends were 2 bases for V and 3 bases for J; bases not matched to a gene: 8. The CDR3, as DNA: TGTGCCAGCAGTGAAAGGGGACAGGCCGCCTACTATGGCTACACCTTC. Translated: CASSERGQAAYYGYTF.

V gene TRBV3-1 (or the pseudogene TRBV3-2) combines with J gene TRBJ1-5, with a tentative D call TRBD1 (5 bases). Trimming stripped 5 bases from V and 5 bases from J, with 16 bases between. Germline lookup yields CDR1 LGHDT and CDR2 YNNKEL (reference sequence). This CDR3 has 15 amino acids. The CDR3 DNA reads TGTGCCAGCAGCACCGGGAGGGGTATATATCAGCCCCAGCATTTT. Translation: CASSTGRGIYQPQHF.

The CDR3 sequence is CASSRDSYGYTF. DNA of the CDR3: TGTGCCAGCAGCAGGGATAGCTATGGCTACACCTTC. The V gene is TRBV6-6, the J gene TRBJ1-2; possibly TRBD1 for D (5 bases). CDR3 length equals 12 residues. Germline loops: CDR1 MNHNY, CDR2 SVGAGI (reference sequence). Trimming removed 6 bases at V and 4 bases at J, with 9 bases between.

Written as DNA, the CDR3 is TGTGCCAGCGTCCCACGAGAAGGCACAGATACGCAGTATTTT. It encodes CASVPREGTDTQYF. V usage is TRBV2 and J usage is TRBJ2-3; no clear D gene. From germline, CDR1 is SNHLY and CDR2 FYNNEI. The CDR3 has 14 residues. The V and J ends lost 8 bases and 1 base respectively, with 13 bases between them.

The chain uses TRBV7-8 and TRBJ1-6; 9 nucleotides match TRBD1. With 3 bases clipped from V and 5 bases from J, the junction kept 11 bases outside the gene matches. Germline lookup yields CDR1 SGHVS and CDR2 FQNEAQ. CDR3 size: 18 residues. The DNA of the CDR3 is TGTGCCAGCAGCTTGACGACAGGGGGAAGCTCGAATAATTCACCCCTCCACTTT. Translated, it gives CASSLTTGGSSNNSPLHF.

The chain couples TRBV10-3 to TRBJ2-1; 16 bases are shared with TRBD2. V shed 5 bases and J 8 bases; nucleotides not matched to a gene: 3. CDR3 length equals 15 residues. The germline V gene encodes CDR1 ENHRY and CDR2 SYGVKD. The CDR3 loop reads CAISSGTSGGDEQFF. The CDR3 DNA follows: TGTGCCATCAGTTCCGGGACTAGCGGGGGGGATGAGCAGTTCTTC.

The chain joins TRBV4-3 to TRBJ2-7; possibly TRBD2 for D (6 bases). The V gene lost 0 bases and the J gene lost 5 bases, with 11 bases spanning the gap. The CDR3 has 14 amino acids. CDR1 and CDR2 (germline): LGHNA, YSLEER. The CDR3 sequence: CASSQDRERHEQYV. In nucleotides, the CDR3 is TGCGCCAGCAGCCAAGACCGGGAGAGGCACGAGCAGTACGTC.

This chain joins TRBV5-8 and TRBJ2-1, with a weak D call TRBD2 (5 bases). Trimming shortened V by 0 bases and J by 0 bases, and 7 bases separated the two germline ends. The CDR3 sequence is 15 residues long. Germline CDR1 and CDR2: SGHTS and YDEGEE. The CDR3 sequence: CASSLGLASYNEQFF. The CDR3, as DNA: TGTGCCAGCAGCTTGGGGCTAGCCTCCTACAATGAGCAGTTCTTC. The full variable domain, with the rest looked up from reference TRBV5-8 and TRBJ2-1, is EAGVTQSPTHLIKTRGQQATLRCSPISGHTSVYWYQQALGLGLQFLLWYDEGEERNRGNFPPRFSGRQFPNYSSELNVNALELEDSALYLCASSLGLASYNEQFFGPGTRLTVL.

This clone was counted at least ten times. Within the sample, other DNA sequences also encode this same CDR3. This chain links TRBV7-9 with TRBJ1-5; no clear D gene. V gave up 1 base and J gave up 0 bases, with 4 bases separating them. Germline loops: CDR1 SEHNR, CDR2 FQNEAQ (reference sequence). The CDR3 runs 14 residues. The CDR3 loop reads CASSLGVSNQPQHF. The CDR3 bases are TGTGCCAGCAGCTTAGGAGTTAGCAATCAGCCCCAGCATTTT.

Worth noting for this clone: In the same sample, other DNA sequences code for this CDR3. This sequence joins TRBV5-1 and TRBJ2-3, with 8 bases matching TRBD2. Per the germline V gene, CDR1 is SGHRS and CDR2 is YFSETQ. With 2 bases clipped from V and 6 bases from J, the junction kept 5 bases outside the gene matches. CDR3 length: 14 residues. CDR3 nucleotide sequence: TGCGCCAGCAGCTTAGCGGGAGTAGCCGATACGCAGTATTTT. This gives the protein CASSLAGVADTQYF.

The CDR3 loop reads CASSISRGSNNSPLHF. The CDR3 DNA reads TGTGCCAGTAGTATTTCCAGGGGCAGCAATAATTCACCCCTCCACTTT. This chain connects TRBV19 to TRBJ1-6, with D possibly matching TRBD1 (6 bases). Germline loops: CDR1 LNHDA, CDR2 SQIVND (reference sequence). V was trimmed by 3 bases and J by 5 bases, leaving 14 bases between them. This CDR3 is built from 16 residues.

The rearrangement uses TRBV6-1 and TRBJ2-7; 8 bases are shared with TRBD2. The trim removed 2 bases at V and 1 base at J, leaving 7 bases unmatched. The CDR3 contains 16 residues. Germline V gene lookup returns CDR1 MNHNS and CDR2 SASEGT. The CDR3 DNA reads TGTGCCAGCAGTGAACCGGGACTAGAAGTTTCCTACGAGCAGTACGTC. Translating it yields CASSEPGLEVSYEQYV.

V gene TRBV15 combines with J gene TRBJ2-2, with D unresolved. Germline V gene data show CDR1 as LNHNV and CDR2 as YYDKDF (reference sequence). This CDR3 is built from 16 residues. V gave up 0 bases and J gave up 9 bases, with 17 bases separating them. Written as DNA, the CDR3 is TGTGCCACCAGCAGAGAATTGGTGGCCCTTCCCAGGGAGCTGTTTTTT. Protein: CATSRELVALPRELFF. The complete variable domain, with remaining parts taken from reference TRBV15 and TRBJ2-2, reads DAMVIQNPRYQVTQFGKPVTLSCSQTLNHNVMYWYQQKSSQAPKLLFHYYDKDFNNEADTPDNFQSRRPNTSFCFLDIRSPGLGDTAMYLCATSRELVALPRELFFGEGSRLTVL.

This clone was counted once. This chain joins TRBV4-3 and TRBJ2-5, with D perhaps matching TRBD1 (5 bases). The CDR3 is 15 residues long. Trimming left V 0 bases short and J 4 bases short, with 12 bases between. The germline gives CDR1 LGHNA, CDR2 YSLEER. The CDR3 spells CASSQDGLRGETQYF. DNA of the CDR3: TGCGCCAGCAGCCAAGATGGGCTAAGGGGAGAGACCCAGTACTTC.

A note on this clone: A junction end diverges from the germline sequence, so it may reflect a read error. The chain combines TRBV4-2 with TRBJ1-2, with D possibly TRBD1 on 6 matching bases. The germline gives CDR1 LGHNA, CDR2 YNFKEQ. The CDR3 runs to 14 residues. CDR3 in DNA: TGTGCCAGCAGCCAAGATAAGTGGGGGCTACATACAAGTTTC. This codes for CASSQDKWGLHTSF.

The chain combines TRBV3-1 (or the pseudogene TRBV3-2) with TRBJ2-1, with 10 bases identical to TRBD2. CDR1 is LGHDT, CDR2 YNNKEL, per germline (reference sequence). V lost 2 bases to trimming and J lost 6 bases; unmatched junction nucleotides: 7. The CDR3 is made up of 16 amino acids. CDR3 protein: CASSQYTSGKGNEQFF. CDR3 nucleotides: TGTGCCAGCAGCCAATACACTAGCGGGAAGGGCAATGAGCAGTTCTTC.

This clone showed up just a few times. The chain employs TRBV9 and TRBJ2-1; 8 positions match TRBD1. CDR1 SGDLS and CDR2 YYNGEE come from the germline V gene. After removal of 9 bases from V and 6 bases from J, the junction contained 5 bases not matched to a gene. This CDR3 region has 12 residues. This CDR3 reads CATGQGGNEQFF. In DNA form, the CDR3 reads TGTGCCACCGGACAGGGAGGCAATGAGCAGTTCTTC.

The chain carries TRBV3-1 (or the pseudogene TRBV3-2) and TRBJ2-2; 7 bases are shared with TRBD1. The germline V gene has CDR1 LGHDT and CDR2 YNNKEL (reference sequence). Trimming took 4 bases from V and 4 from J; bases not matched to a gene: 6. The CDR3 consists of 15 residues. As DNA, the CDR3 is TGTGCCAGCAGCCCGCCGGGACAGAGCACCGGGGAGCTGTTTTTT. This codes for CASSPPGQSTGELFF.

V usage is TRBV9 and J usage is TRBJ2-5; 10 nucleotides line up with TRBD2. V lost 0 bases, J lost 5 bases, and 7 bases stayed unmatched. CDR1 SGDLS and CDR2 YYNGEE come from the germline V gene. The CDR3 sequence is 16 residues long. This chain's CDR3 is CASSVAPGLAKETQYF. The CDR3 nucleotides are TGTGCCAGCAGCGTAGCTCCGGGACTAGCGAAGGAGACCCAGTACTTC.

The CDR3 nucleotides read TGTGCCAGCAGCTTTCTAGGATATGGCTACACCTTC. As protein: CASSFLGYGYTF. The J gene is TRBJ1-2, the V gene TRBV7-2; no firm D call. Trimming removed 3 bases from V and 5 bases from J, with 7 bases in between. This CDR3 spans 12 amino acids. Per germline, CDR1 SGHTA and CDR2 FQGNSA.

CDR3 nucleotide sequence: TGTGCCACCAGTGGAGTTTACTCTGGGGCCAACGTCCTGACTTTC. Its translation: CATSGVYSGANVLTF. This sequence joins TRBV24-1 and TRBJ2-6, with no clear D. V was pared by 5 bases and J by 0 bases, with 7 bases between. This CDR3 contains 15 residues. CDR1 is KGHDR, CDR2 SFDVKD, per germline.